These 21 T cell receptor beta chains were all obtained from the same sample, sequenced in a study of blood T cells in healthy people across ages. Then a second PCR, running about 6 to 12 cycles, was carried out with a sample-barcoded 5' primer and a J-beta primer mix. TCRdb ran MiXCR on the 5' RACE reads and lists one entry per CDR3 protein. The table includes about 680,000 distinct CDR3 sequences, approximately 49% detected once. Sequencing was done on a sample of blood. The origin of the receptors is a woman aged 55-70 years in good health.

This clonotype was counted many times. V is TRBV20-1 and J is TRBJ2-5, with 11 positions matching TRBD2. Germline CDR1 and CDR2: DFQATT and SNEGSKA (reference sequence). The CDR3 length is 14 residues. V lost 4 bases, J lost 4 bases, and 5 bases stayed unmatched. CDR3 in amino acids: CSAILAGGGETQYF. In nucleotides, the CDR3 is TGCAGTGCTATCTTAGCGGGAGGGGGAGAGACCCAGTACTTC.

This clonotype showed up just a few times. The chain is built from TRBV2 and TRBJ2-5; D is possibly TRBD2 (5 bases). The CDR3 runs to 15 residues. V lost 9 bases to trimming and J lost 7 bases, with 24 bases between them. Germline V gives CDR1 SNHLY, CDR2 FYNNEI. CDR3 sequence (DNA): TGTGCCAGAACCCGGATCGGGAAGGATTACCGGACCCAGTACTTC. The encoded protein is CARTRIGKDYRTQYF.

The chain uses TRBV7-2 and TRBJ2-7, with 9 bases that match TRBD1. In germline, CDR1 is SGHTA, CDR2 FQGNSA. Trimming cost V 5 bases and J 7 bases; bases outside gene matches: 15. The length of the CDR3 is 16 residues. The CDR3 region is CASSLAPGTGKREQYF. The CDR3 nucleotides are TGTGCCAGCAGCCTCGCCCCCGGGACAGGGAAAAGGGAGCAGTACTTC.

This clonotype has a handful of counts. The chain joins TRBV20-1 to TRBJ2-3; D ambiguous. The V and J ends lost 5 bases and 2 bases respectively, with 17 bases between them. The CDR3 covers 15 residues. CDR1 is DFQATT and CDR2 is SNEGSKA in the germline V gene (reference sequence). DNA of the CDR3: TGCAGTGCTGACGCTCCCACAAGCAACACAGATACGCAGTATTTT. It codes for CSADAPTSNTDTQYF.

This clonotype was counted a few times. The chain couples TRBV7-3 to TRBJ2-1; the D gene is possibly TRBD1 (5 bases). The CDR3 consists of 15 residues. The germline CDR1 and CDR2 sequences are SGHTA and FQGTGA. Trimming pared 5 bases from V and 3 bases from J, leaving 14 bases between. CDR3 nucleotides: TGTGCCAGCAGCCCCTCAGCAGGGTTCTACAATGAGCAGTTCTTC. Protein: CASSPSAGFYNEQFF. The full variable domain, with the rest looked up from reference TRBV7-3 and TRBJ2-1, is GAGVSQTPSNKVTEKGKYVELRCDPISGHTALYWYRQSLGQGPEFLIYFQGTGAADDSGLPNDRFFAVRPEGSVSTLKIQRTERGDSAVYLCASSPSAGFYNEQFFGPGTRLTVL.

With respect to this clonotype: Germline is not matched at one junction end, which may reflect a read error. The chain joins TRBV28 to TRBJ2-7; the D gene is possibly TRBD2 (6 bases). The CDR3 spans 15 residues. From germline, CDR1 is MDHEN and CDR2 SYDVKM. The CDR3 DNA reads as TGTGCCAGCAGTTTATTTTGGCGGGGATCCTACGGGCAGTACTTC. It specifies CASSLFWRGSYGQYF. The full variable domain, with the rest looked up from reference TRBV28 and TRBJ2-7, is DVKVTQSSRYLVKRTGEKVFLECVQDMDHENMFWYRQDPGLGLRLIYFSYDVKMKEKGDIPEGYSVSREKKERFSLILESASTNQTSMYLCASSLFWRGSYGQYFGPGTRLTVT.

The chain recombines TRBV13 with TRBJ2-5, with D tentatively TRBD2 (6 bases). V dropped 2 bases and J dropped 8 bases, with 12 bases sitting between them. Germline V gene data show CDR1 as PRHDT and CDR2 as FYEKMQ (reference sequence). CDR3 length equals 13 residues. CDR3 protein: CASSLSRRGTQYF. Here the CDR3 DNA reads TGTGCCAGCAGCTTAAGTCGGCGGGGCACCCAGTACTTC.

The chain carries TRBV5-1 and TRBJ2-5; 7 bases are a match to TRBD2. The CDR3 has 15 amino acids. V shed 4 bases, J shed 2 bases, and the junction held 8 bases outside the gene matches. The germline V gene has CDR1 SGHRS and CDR2 YFSETQ. As DNA, the CDR3 is TGCGCCAGCAGCATCCTAGTGGGACTACAAGAGACCCAGTACTTC. Translated, it gives CASSILVGLQETQYF.

V and J are TRBV3-1 and TRBJ2-3, with TRBD2 matching 10 bases. Trimming at V came to 1 base and at J to 5 bases, leaving 6 bases not matched to a gene. CDR3 length: 16 amino acids. CDR1 and CDR2 from the germline V gene are LGHDT and YNNKEL (reference sequence). The CDR3, as DNA: TGTGCCAGCAGCCAAGGAGCGGGAGGGGGAATAGATACGCAGTATTTT. It specifies CASSQGAGGGIDTQYF.

This sequence joins TRBV20-1 and TRBJ2-1, with 7 nucleotides matching TRBD1. The assigned J gene may be wrong: the sequence end matches TRBJ2-7 better. This CDR3 has 15 residues. Germline CDR1 is DFQATT and CDR2 is SNEGSKA (reference sequence). The CDR3 sequence is CSARETGTSYNEQYF. The CDR3, as DNA: TGCAGTGCTAGAGAGACAGGGACGTCCTACAATGAGCAGTACTTC.

The rearrangement links TRBV9 to TRBJ2-7, with D maybe TRBD2 (6 bases). The CDR3 consists of 15 residues. V was cut by 0 bases and J by 2 bases, with 12 bases left in between. CDR1 is SGDLS and CDR2 is YYNGEE in the germline V gene. CDR3 DNA: TGTGCCAGCAGCGTAGGGGACTTGAGGACCTACGAGCAGTACTTC. Protein sequence: CASSVGDLRTYEQYF.

This clonotype was counted between two and nine times. The V call is TRBV27, the J call TRBJ2-7, with D perhaps TRBD2 (5 bases). Per germline, CDR1 MNHEY and CDR2 SMNVEV (reference sequence). CDR3 length: 15 amino acids. The ends were cut back, 6 bases at V and 1 base at J, with 16 bases in the middle. Here the CDR3 reads CASSPGAAPSYEQYF. CDR3 sequence (DNA): TGTGCCAGCAGCCCAGGAGCGGCACCTTCCTACGAGCAGTACTTC.

This clonotype was picked up many times. The chain uses TRBV10-3 and TRBJ2-6, with D possibly matching TRBD1 (5 bases). Germline CDR1 reads ENHRY; CDR2 reads SYGVKD. The CDR3 runs to 16 residues. The V end lost 3 bases, the J end lost 0 bases, and 9 bases lay between the germline ends. CDR3 region: CAISERGSSGANVLTF. The CDR3 DNA follows: TGTGCCATCAGTGAAAGGGGCAGCTCTGGGGCCAACGTCCTGACTTTC.

The rearrangement joins TRBV3-1 to TRBJ2-5; D remains unclear. The CDR3 is made up of 17 amino acids. From germline, CDR1 is LGHDT and CDR2 YNNKEL (reference sequence). Trimming removed 1 base from V and 4 bases from J, with 19 bases in between. DNA of the CDR3: TGTGCCAGCAGCCAAGCAAGCCTCCGGGTCTCTGGAGAGACCCAGTACTTC. Translated, it gives CASSQASLRVSGETQYF.

This clonotype was observed a few times. This chain connects TRBV19 to TRBJ2-2; 13 nucleotides agree with TRBD2. Germline V gene data show CDR1 as LNHDA and CDR2 as SQIVND (reference sequence). The CDR3 is 15 amino acids. The junction had 0 bases not matched to a gene; V was cut back by 5 bases and J by 3 bases. This CDR3 reads CASSGLAGDTGELFF. In DNA form, the CDR3 reads TGTGCCAGTAGTGGACTAGCGGGAGACACCGGGGAGCTGTTTTTT.

This clonotype was seen more than once but under ten times. The chain recombines TRBV4-3 with TRBJ2-1, with TRBD2 identical over 8 bases. There are 17 residues in the CDR3. Germline CDR1 reads LGHNA; CDR2 reads YSLEER. Losses at the gene ends were 0 bases for V and 6 bases for J; bases not matched to a gene: 10. The CDR3 region is CASSQEFAGGRGNEQFF. As DNA, the CDR3 is TGCGCCAGCAGCCAAGAGTTTGCGGGAGGCCGGGGCAATGAGCAGTTCTTC.

The table lists this clonotype with a few counts. This chain joins TRBV10-3 and TRBJ2-7; no reliable D call. The CDR3 totals 14 residues. CDR1 and CDR2 from the germline V gene are ENHRY and SYGVKD. With 0 bases removed from V and 2 bases from J, the gap between germline ends came to 8 bases. CDR3 residues: CAISESSLAYEQYF. CDR3 nucleotide sequence: TGTGCCATCAGTGAGTCGAGCTTAGCCTACGAGCAGTACTTC.

This clonotype was observed a handful of times. The rearrangement joins TRBV4-2 to TRBJ2-5; 7 positions agree with TRBD2. Germline V gives CDR1 LGHNA, CDR2 YNFKEQ. The CDR3 runs 14 residues. V lost 1 base to trimming and J lost 3 bases; unmatched junction nucleotides: 2. CDR3 sequence: CASSQAGGEETQYF. DNA for the CDR3: TGTGCCAGCAGCCAAGCGGGGGGAGAAGAGACCCAGTACTTC.

This chain uses TRBV20-1 with TRBJ2-7; D possibly corresponds to TRBD1 (6 bases). This CDR3 region has 13 residues. V was trimmed by 6 bases and J by 0 bases, leaving 12 bases between them. Germline V gene data show CDR1 as DFQATT and CDR2 as SNEGSKA (reference sequence). In DNA form, the CDR3 reads TGCAGTGCCGTATTACAGGGCTCCTACGAGCAGTACTTC. Translating gives CSAVLQGSYEQYF.

The table lists this clonotype with a few counts. J is TRBJ2-5 and V is TRBV4-3; D is ambiguous. Trimming cost V 0 bases and J 3 bases, with 11 bases left between them. Germline V gives CDR1 LGHNA, CDR2 YSLEER. The length of the CDR3 is 15 residues. CDR3 region: CASSQDRPRKETQYF. DNA of the CDR3: TGCGCCAGCAGCCAAGATCGTCCTAGGAAAGAGACCCAGTACTTC.

The chain is built from TRBV4-3 and TRBJ2-2; 7 bases are shared with TRBD2. The trim removed 1 base at V and 5 bases at J, leaving 10 bases unmatched. This CDR3 region has 17 residues. The V gene's germline CDR1 is LGHNA and CDR2 YSLEER. CDR3 sequence (DNA): TGCGCCAGCAGCCAAGCACCTGGCGGGAGTAGAACCGGGGAGCTGTTTTTT. Protein sequence: CASSQAPGGSRTGELFF.